The 28 T cell receptor beta chains listed next were all sequenced from one sample in a study of naive and memory T cell subsets. Findings and limits, study-wide: Especially in CD8 cells, naive repertoires contained a few larger clonotypes, possibly CD45RA-re-expressing memory cells.

Both TRBC1 and TRBC2 were covered by a beta constant-region primer of two equimolar oligonucleotides. The ligated cDNA underwent four PCR rounds using SP2 and nested alpha and beta constant-region primers. TCRdb re-called the UMI-ligation and nested PCR reads with MiXCR, one entry per CDR3 protein. The table includes 150,000 or so distinct CDR3 sequences, approximately 22% detected once. These receptors' antigens are unknown. Material: naive CD4+ T cells from blood. The receptor set was obtained from a human donor in good health.

The rearrangement links TRBV19 to TRBJ1-5, with 10 bases fitting TRBD1. Per germline, CDR1 LNHDA and CDR2 SQIVND (reference sequence). The CDR3 is 16 residues long. Losses at the gene ends were 4 bases for V and 0 bases for J; bases not matched to a gene: 3. The CDR3 nucleotides read TGTGCCAGTAGTACTTGGACAGGGGGTAGCAATCAGCCCCAGCATTTT. Its protein product is CASSTWTGGSNQPQHF. The complete variable domain, with remaining parts taken from reference TRBV19 and TRBJ1-5, reads DGGITQSPKYLFRKEGQNVTLSCEQNLNHDAMYWYRQDPGQGLRLIYYSQIVNDFQKGDIAEGYSVSREKKESFPLTVTSAQKNPTAFYLCASSTWTGGSNQPQHFGDGTRLSIL.

There are many counts of this clonotype. CDR3 DNA sequence: TGCGCCAGCGGAGGGCCCATCTACAATGAGCAGTTCTTC. It specifies CASGGPIYNEQFF. The rearrangement joins TRBV10-2 to TRBJ2-1, with a tentative D call TRBD2 (6 bases). Trimming removed 8 bases at V and 3 bases at J, with 11 bases between. The V gene's germline CDR1 is WSHSY and CDR2 SAAADI. The CDR3 has 13 amino acids.

This clonotype was seen a handful of times. This rearrangement joins TRBV6-7 to TRBJ2-7, with a weak D call TRBD1 (6 bases). TRBV6-7 falls under the ORF class, with uncertain function. Trimming cost V 4 bases and J 4 bases, with 17 bases left between them. The length of the CDR3 is 15 residues. The CDR3 DNA is TGTGCCAGCAGTTTTCCCGGACAGACCAAATACGAGCAGTACTTC. This encodes CASSFPGQTKYEQYF.

The genes are TRBV12-5 and TRBJ2-1, with 9 bases fitting TRBD1. CDR3 length: 12 amino acids. The junction had 4 bases not matched to a gene; V was cut back by 4 bases and J by 12 bases. Per germline, CDR1 LGHNT and CDR2 FRNRAP. In DNA, the CDR3 is TGTGCTAGTGGTTCGGGACAGGGACGGCAGTTCTTC. This codes for CASGSGQGRQFF.

The chain has TRBV7-2 and TRBJ2-7; D assignment may be TRBD1 or TRBD2 (6 bases each). The V end lost 0 bases, the J end lost 3 bases, and 9 bases lay between the germline ends. This CDR3 is 14 amino acids long. Per the germline V gene, CDR1 is SGHTA and CDR2 is FQGNSA. As DNA, the CDR3 is TGTGCCAGCAGCTTAGCGGGGGGCATCTACGAGCAGTACTTC. This translates into CASSLAGGIYEQYF.

The rearrangement links TRBV19 to TRBJ2-7, with D uncertain. CDR1 is LNHDA, CDR2 SQIVND, per germline (reference sequence). V was trimmed by 10 bases and J by 3 bases, leaving 13 bases between them. The CDR3 has 12 amino acids. This CDR3 is CATSSSDYEQYF. The CDR3 region has the DNA TGTGCCACCTCCTCCAGCGACTACGAGCAGTACTTC.

This clonotype showed up just a few times. This sequence joins TRBV6-6 and TRBJ2-2, with D maybe TRBD1 (7 bases). Germline V gene data show CDR1 as MNHNY and CDR2 as SVGAGI (reference sequence). This CDR3 is 15 amino acids long. V shed 2 bases and J shed 5 bases, with 12 bases lying between them. The DNA for the CDR3 is TGTGCCAGCAGTTACGACAGGGCGGGGACCGGGGAGCTGTTTTTT. Protein product: CASSYDRAGTGELFF.

This clonotype was seen a handful of times. This chain connects TRBV5-1 to TRBJ1-1, with D maybe TRBD1 (6 bases). V was shortened by 5 bases and J by 1 base, with 21 bases between the two germline ends. The length of the CDR3 is 17 residues. From germline, CDR1 is SGHRS and CDR2 YFSETQ. The CDR3 DNA reads TGCGCCAGCAGATCCACAGCCGCAGGGGTTACGAACACTGAAGCTTTCTTT. The encoded protein is CASRSTAAGVTNTEAFF.

About this clonotype itself: Mismatch with germline at one junction end may stem from a read error. This chain links TRBV28 with TRBJ2-1, with D tentatively TRBD2 (6 bases). Germline V gives CDR1 MDHEN, CDR2 SYDVKM. The CDR3 has 12 amino acids. CDR3 DNA: TGTGCCAGCAGTCCAAACATCGGGGGTTCGGTCTTC. It encodes CASSPNIGGSVF.

This clonotype was observed a few times. The CDR3 loop reads CAISGGERVANEQFF. The CDR3 region has the DNA TGTGCCATCAGTGGAGGGGAGCGGGTTGCGAATGAGCAGTTCTTC. The chain carries TRBV10-3 and TRBJ2-1; tentative D call: TRBD2 (6 bases). The CDR3 covers 15 residues. V shed 4 bases and J shed 7 bases, with 17 bases lying between them. CDR1 and CDR2 from the germline V gene are ENHRY and SYGVKD.

The V gene is TRBV7-8, the J gene TRBJ1-1; D is perhaps TRBD1 (5 bases). Trimming stripped 0 bases from V and 9 bases from J, with 11 bases between. The V gene's germline CDR1 is SGHVS and CDR2 FQNEAQ. CDR3 length equals 13 residues. The CDR3 spells CASSLAVGGKAFF. CDR3 in DNA: TGTGCCAGCAGCTTAGCGGTCGGGGGAAAAGCTTTCTTT.

The chain joins TRBV28 to TRBJ2-7; 7 bases match TRBD1. V gave up 4 bases and J gave up 2 bases; unmatched junction bases: 8. The CDR3 sequence is 15 residues long. Per the germline V gene, CDR1 is MDHEN and CDR2 is SYDVKM. CDR3 residues: CASSSLDRAPYEQYF. In DNA form, the CDR3 reads TGTGCCAGCAGTTCATTAGACAGGGCCCCCTACGAGCAGTACTTC.

This chain joins TRBV7-9 and TRBJ1-5, with D maybe TRBD1 (5 bases). CDR3 length: 15 amino acids. Trimming stripped 5 bases from V and 6 bases from J, with 17 bases between. CDR1 and CDR2 (germline): SEHNR, FQNEAQ (reference sequence). This chain's CDR3 is CASSPRSHGAQPQHF. The CDR3 region has the DNA TGTGCCAGCAGCCCCCGATCCCATGGGGCTCAGCCCCAGCATTTT.

V and J are TRBV24-1 and TRBJ1-1; the D gene is possibly TRBD1 (5 bases). Trimming left V 6 bases short and J 0 bases short, with 7 bases between. The CDR3 is 13 amino acids. Germline values: CDR1 KGHDR, CDR2 SFDVKD. CDR3 region: CATSRGVNTEAFF. The CDR3 DNA sequence: TGTGCCACCAGTAGAGGGGTGAACACTGAAGCTTTCTTT.

This chain joins TRBV6-2 or TRBV6-3 and TRBJ2-7; D gene uncertain. In germline, CDR1 is MNHEY, CDR2 SVGEGT. The CDR3 loop spans 14 amino acids. V dropped 3 bases and J dropped 2 bases, with 11 bases sitting between them. CDR3 amino acids: CASSYHADTYEQYF. The CDR3 region has the DNA TGTGCCAGCAGTTATCACGCCGATACCTACGAGCAGTACTTC.

The chain combines TRBV7-8 with TRBJ2-5, with 8 bases that match TRBD2. Per germline, CDR1 SGHVS and CDR2 FQNEAQ. Trimming took 7 bases from V and 5 from J; bases not matched to a gene: 12. The length of the CDR3 is 15 residues. The CDR3 region is CASKGREVMTETQYF. As DNA, the CDR3 is TGTGCCAGCAAGGGGCGGGAGGTCATGACTGAGACCCAGTACTTC.

The chain employs TRBV3-1 and TRBJ1-3; D unclear. The CDR3 has 13 amino acids. Deletions cut 4 bases from V and 5 bases from J, with 9 bases between. Germline CDR1 is LGHDT and CDR2 is YNNKEL (reference sequence). The chain's CDR3 is CASSPRGRNTIYF. The CDR3 DNA reads TGTGCCAGCAGCCCTCGAGGGCGAAACACCATATATTTT.

This clonotype has more than one count but fewer than ten. This chain links TRBV2 with TRBJ1-1, with D tentatively TRBD1 (5 bases). The CDR3 runs to 15 residues. The germline V gene has CDR1 SNHLY and CDR2 FYNNEI. V shed 4 bases and J shed 1 base, with 13 bases lying between them. CDR3 sequence reads: CASSVIGVSNTEAFF. CDR3 nucleotide sequence: TGTGCCAGCAGTGTAATAGGGGTGTCGAACACTGAAGCTTTCTTT.

The J gene is TRBJ2-3, the V gene TRBV6-2 or TRBV6-3; TRBD2 aligns across 7 bases. The CDR3 sequence is 16 residues long. The germline gives CDR1 MNHEY, CDR2 SVGEGT. Losses at the gene ends were 6 bases for V and 0 bases for J; bases not matched to a gene: 9. Here the CDR3 DNA reads TGTGCCAGCAGCCGACGGCGGGAGCTGAGCACAGATACGCAGTATTTT. Translation: CASSRRRELSTDTQYF.

This clonotype was detected a few times. V is TRBV11-2 and J is TRBJ2-7; TRBD2 agrees at 7 bases. CDR1 and CDR2 from the germline V gene are SGHAT and FQNNGV. This CDR3 has 16 amino acids. The trim removed 7 bases at V and 7 bases at J, leaving 19 bases unmatched. CDR3 coding DNA: TGTGCCAGCACCGTCCTGGCGGGAGTTAGTTTTGGTGAGCAGTACTTC. Translation: CASTVLAGVSFGEQYF.

This clonotype showed up just a few times. The chain's CDR3 is CASSLAESGYEQYF. The CDR3 DNA reads TGCGCCAGCAGCTTGGCCGAAAGTGGGTACGAGCAGTACTTC. The chain links TRBV5-1 to TRBJ2-7; D gene uncertain. Germline assignment: CDR1 SGHRS and CDR2 YFSETQ. Trimming pared 0 bases from V and 4 bases from J, leaving 11 bases between. The CDR3 contains 14 residues.

The CDR3 DNA reads TGTGCCAGCAGTCTAGCGGGAAAGCGCTACGAGCAGTACTTC. Translated, it gives CASSLAGKRYEQYF. The rearrangement links TRBV6-5 to TRBJ2-7; 9 bases line up with TRBD2. Germline assignment: CDR1 MNHEY and CDR2 SVGAGI. This CDR3 comprises 14 residues. J was trimmed by 3 bases and V by 5 bases; bases with no gene match: 5.

This clonotype was observed a few times. The rearrangement uses TRBV20-1 and TRBJ2-1, with no clear D. The germline V and J ends were trimmed by 0 bases and 7 bases, with 10 bases remaining between them. The CDR3 consists of 13 residues. Germline V gene data show CDR1 as DFQATT and CDR2 as SNEGSKA (reference sequence). For the CDR3, the DNA is TGCAGTGCTAGAGATCTGGTCGGGAATGAGCAGTTCTTC. It is translated as CSARDLVGNEQFF.

The gene calls are TRBV19 and TRBJ1-4, with 7 bases lining up with TRBD1. With V trimmed by 6 bases and J by 0 bases, 4 bases remained unmatched. There are 15 residues in the CDR3. Germline V CDR1 and CDR2: LNHDA, SQIVND (reference sequence). In nucleotides, the CDR3 is TGTGCCAGTAGCCAAGACAGGGCAACTAATGAAAAACTGTTTTTT. This translates into CASSQDRATNEKLFF.

This clonotype has only a few counts. The V gene is TRBV20-1, the J gene TRBJ2-3; D is unclear. This CDR3 is 14 amino acids long. V was shortened by 6 bases and J by 2 bases, with 15 bases between the two germline ends. The germline gives CDR1 DFQATT, CDR2 SNEGSKA (reference sequence). The CDR3 DNA follows: TGCAGTGCCATCCGGCCGCTTTCCACAGATACGCAGTATTTT. It specifies CSAIRPLSTDTQYF.

This clonotype has just one count. The chain couples TRBV5-6 to TRBJ2-3; D is unclear. From germline, CDR1 is SGHDT and CDR2 YYEEEE. CDR3 size: 14 residues. Between the trimmed V and J ends, which lost 0 bases and 2 bases, there was a span of 7 bases. The CDR3 DNA reads as TGTGCCAGCAGCTTGGGCGGCACCACAGATACGCAGTATTTT. Translated, it gives CASSLGGTTDTQYF.

Points on this clonotype: An end of the junction differs from the germline gene, which may be a read error. This rearrangement joins TRBV12-3 or TRBV12-4 to TRBJ1-5; D not resolved. The CDR3 sequence is 13 residues long. CDR3 sequence: CASTLHDNQPQHF. The CDR3 coding sequence is TGTGCCAGCACTTTACATGACAATCAGCCCCAGCATTTT.

This clonotype turned up a few times. The germline gene is not matched at one end of the junction; a read error may be the cause. The chain uses TRBV19 and TRBJ2-4; weak D call: TRBD2 (5 bases). The CDR3 is 11 amino acids. CDR1 and CDR2 (germline): LNHDA, SQIVND (reference sequence). CDR3 nucleotides: TGTGCCAGTAGTCCGAAGACTACCAGTGGCTTC. Translated, it gives CASSPKTTSGF.